This TCR beta chain was sequenced in a study of blood T cell repertoires in COVID-19. Study-wide background: Acute and convalescent COVID-19 samples came from the United States, Italy and Spain. The analysed material was cDNA or gDNA that came from T cells, B-cell-depleted T cells, or PBMCs.

The CDR3 is 15 amino acids. J lost 6 bases, V lost 2 bases, and 4 bases had no gene match. Germline V lookup: CDR1 MNHEY, CDR2 SVGAGI. Per the original methods: Amplification with reference gene primers provided the estimates of nucleated cell counts. Using immunoSEQ multiplex PCR, the repertoire was profiled, and TCRdb retains in-frame clones only, with some absent. That table gives V, J and clone size, and the DNA gave D and trimming. The data show over 40,000 clones, around 85% seen once. What was sequenced was peripheral blood. The source is a woman aged 60 to 75 with acute or convalescent COVID-19. The genes are TRBV6-5 and TRBJ2-1, with 10 bases lining up with TRBD2. The CDR3 loop reads CASSYGRTSGNEQFF. The DNA for the CDR3 is TGTGCCAGCAGTTACGGAAGGACTAGCGGCAATGAGCAGTTCTTC.